This T cell receptor beta chain comes out of a study of control samples from healthy donors and cancer patients. The germline V gene encodes CDR1 SGHKS and CDR2 YYEKEE (reference sequence). Trimming cost V 1 base and J 2 bases; bases outside gene matches: 7. CDR3 size: 17 residues. This clone was counted between two and nine times. Some clones are missing from TCRdb's copy, which holds only in-frame ones; the method was immunoSEQ multiplex PCR. Of about 97,000 clones listed, approximately 90% are singletons. V gene TRBV5-5 combines with J gene TRBJ2-3, with 10 bases fitting TRBD2. The TCR comes from a man under 40 in good health. Sequenced: blood. The CDR3 nucleotides are TGTGCCAGCAGCTTGAGGTCTAGCGGGAGTCTCACAGATACGCAGTATTTT. Protein: CASSLRSSGSLTDTQYF.